Listed here is a single T cell receptor beta chain. Its antigen is unknown. The data stem from a study of identifying expanded T cells in peripheral blood. The study's findings and limits: Technical replicates showed around 1.2 changed clones; two weeks about 16; four weeks 19. Two-week clone count variance significantly increased as total template count grew.

Germline V gene lookup returns CDR1 MNHEY and CDR2 SMNVEV (reference sequence). V lost 5 bases and J lost 3; bases outside the gene matches: 9. The CDR3 is 15 amino acids. Healthy donors had no documented immune events, such as infections, while sampled. Clones were sequenced by immunoSEQ multiplex PCR, and TCRdb holds only the in-frame ones, with some missing. The table shows roughly 75,000 clones, with roughly 90% occurring only once. Input material: blood. The clonotype comes from a person between 18 and 75 years old in good health. This rearrangement joins TRBV27 to TRBJ2-7; 8 positions match TRBD1. CDR3 amino acids: CASSQSGQGYYEQYF. The CDR3, as DNA: TGTGCCAGCAGTCAGTCCGGACAGGGCTACTACGAGCAGTACTTC.